This TCR beta chain was documented in a study of OX40 agonist ivuxolimab in advanced cancers. Regarding the study in general: Ivuxolimab, which targeted the costimulatory receptor OX40 (CD134), was an agonistic, fully human IgG2 monoclonal antibody. Intravenous ivuxolimab was administered to patients every 2 weeks at six dose levels: 0.01, 0.1, 0.3, 1.5, 3 and 10 mg/kg. Of the approximately 54 patients in dose escalation, 19 had hepatocellular carcinoma, about 15 had melanoma, 9 had renal cell carcinoma and 9 had head and neck cancer. The paper describes the monotherapy dose-escalation part (N of about 55 patients) of the phase I trial of ivuxolimab. The dose-escalation cohort was about 83% male with a mean age of around 64 years, ranging from 23 to 79. Patients were allowed to have had prior anti-PD-1, anti-PD-L1 or anti-CTLA-4 therapy, and around two fifths of the dose-escalation patients had been treated with checkpoint inhibitors. The purpose of peripheral TCRbeta sequencing was to test whether ivuxolimab changed TCR sequence diversity and led to clonal T-cell expansion. Partial responses were achieved by three dose-escalation patients, of whom one had hepatocellular carcinoma and two had cutaneous melanoma. The paper as a whole reports these results and caveats: Antigen specificity was not determined for the clonally expanded peripheral T cells. After ivuxolimab, CD8+ T cells had more expanded clones than CD4+ T cells on average. Low levels of normalized T-cell clonal expansion were also shown by some nonresponding patients. In the 0.1-3.0 mg/kg groups, partial responders were among the patients with the lowest normalized peripheral clonal expansion, particularly in CD8+ T cells. At doses of 0.1 to 3.0 mg/kg, clonal expansion of both CD4+ and CD8+ blood T cells was observed from baseline to week 6.

This clone has just one count. Its binding antigen is unknown. No qualities accompany the bases; no much larger clone lies one base away. The trial excluded patients who had a history of autoimmune disease or were on systemic immunosuppression. Peripheral blood for TCR sequencing was drawn from every dose cohort at baseline, at cycle 4 day 1 and at cycle 7 day 1. The samples were drawn from a first-in-human, open-label, multicenter phase I dose-escalation trial of ivuxolimab. The trial enrolled adults with locally advanced or metastatic head and neck squamous cell, hepatocellular, melanoma or renal cell carcinoma. Before TCR sequencing, CD4+ and CD8+ T cells were separately sorted from peripheral blood. Genomic DNA was extracted from sorted cells for sequencing of the TCRbeta CDR3 region. The immunoSEQ Assay was used for sequencing of TCRbeta CDR3 regions. The table was pulled from immuneACCESS by TCRdb, which kept in-frame rearrangements only. Such tables lose some clones; where checked, under half of the loss comes from unresolved V genes, and the rest has no known cause. This sample has roughly 70,000 clones in its table, and about nine tenths of those were observed once. More than 4.5% of the sample rests with the top ten.

Reading the germline V gene gives CDR1 MNHEY and CDR2 SVGAGI. Trimming at the junction amounts to 6 bases on V and 3 bases on J, and the germline ends lie 14 bases apart. The CDR3 contains 14 residues, cysteine and phenylalanine counted. CDR3 DNA is the only sequence kept; it has 42 bases, read in frame from the first base. The sequence derives from an adult with an advanced solid tumor such as melanoma, head and neck, liver or kidney cancer. The chain uses TRBV6-5 and TRBJ1-2, with TRBD1 as a weak D call on 5 bases. Source: CD4+ or CD8+ T cells sorted from blood, taken in a trial of the OX40 agonist ivuxolimab. CDR3 loop: CASSGHYLDYGYTF. The bases are TGTGCCAGCAGCGGACATTATTTAGACTATGGCTACACCTTC.